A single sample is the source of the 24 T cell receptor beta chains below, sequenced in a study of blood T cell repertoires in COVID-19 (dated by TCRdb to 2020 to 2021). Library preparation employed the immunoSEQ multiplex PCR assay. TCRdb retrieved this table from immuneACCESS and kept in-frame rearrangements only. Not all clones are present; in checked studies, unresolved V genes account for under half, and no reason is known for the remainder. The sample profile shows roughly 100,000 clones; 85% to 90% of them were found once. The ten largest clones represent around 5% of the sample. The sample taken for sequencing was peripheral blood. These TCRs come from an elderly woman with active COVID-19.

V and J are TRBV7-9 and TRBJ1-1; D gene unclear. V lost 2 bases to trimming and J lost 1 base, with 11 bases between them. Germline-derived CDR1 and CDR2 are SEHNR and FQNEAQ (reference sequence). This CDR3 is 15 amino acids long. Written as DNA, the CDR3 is TGTGCCAGCAGCTTATCACTCTCAACGAACACTGAAGCTTTCTTT. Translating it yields CASSLSLSTNTEAFF.

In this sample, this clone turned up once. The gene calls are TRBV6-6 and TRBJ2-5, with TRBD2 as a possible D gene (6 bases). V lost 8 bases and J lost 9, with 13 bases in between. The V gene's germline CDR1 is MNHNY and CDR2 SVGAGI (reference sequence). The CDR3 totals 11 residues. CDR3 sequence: CASGAGRAQYF. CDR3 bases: TGTGCCAGCGGAGCGGGTAGGGCCCAGTACTTC.

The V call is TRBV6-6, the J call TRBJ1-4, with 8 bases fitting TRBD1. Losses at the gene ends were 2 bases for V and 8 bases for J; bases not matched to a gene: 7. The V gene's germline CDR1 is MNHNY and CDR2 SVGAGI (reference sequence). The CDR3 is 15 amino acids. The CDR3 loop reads CASSYTQGAGEKLFF. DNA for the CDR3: TGTGCCAGCAGTTACACCCAGGGGGCTGGAGAAAAACTGTTTTTT.

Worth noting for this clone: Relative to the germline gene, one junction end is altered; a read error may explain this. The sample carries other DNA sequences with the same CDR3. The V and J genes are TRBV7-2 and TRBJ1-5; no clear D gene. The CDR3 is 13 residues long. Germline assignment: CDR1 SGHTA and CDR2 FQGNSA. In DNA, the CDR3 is TGCGCCAGCAGCTTTTCGAGCAATCAGCCCCAGCATTTT. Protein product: CASSFSSNQPQHF.

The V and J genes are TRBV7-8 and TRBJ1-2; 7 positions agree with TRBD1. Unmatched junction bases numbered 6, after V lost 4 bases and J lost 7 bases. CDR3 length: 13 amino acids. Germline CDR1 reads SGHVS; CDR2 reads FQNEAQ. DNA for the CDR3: TGTGCCAGCAGCTCCGACAGGGTTTTTGGCTACACCTTC. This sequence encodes CASSSDRVFGYTF. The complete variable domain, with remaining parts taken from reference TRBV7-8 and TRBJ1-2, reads GAGVSQSPRYKVAKRGQDVALRCDPISGHVSLFWYQQALGQGPEFLTYFQNEAQLDKSGLPSDRFFAERPEGSVSTLKIQRTQQEDSAVYLCASSSDRVFGYTFGSGTRLTVV.

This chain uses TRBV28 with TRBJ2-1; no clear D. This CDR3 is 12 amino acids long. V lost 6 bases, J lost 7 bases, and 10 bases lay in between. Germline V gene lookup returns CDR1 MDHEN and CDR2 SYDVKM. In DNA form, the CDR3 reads TGTGCCAGCAGGTTACTACAGAATGAGCAGTTCTTC. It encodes CASRLLQNEQFF. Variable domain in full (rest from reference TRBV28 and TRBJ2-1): DVKVTQSSRYLVKRTGEKVFLECVQDMDHENMFWYRQDPGLGLRLIYFSYDVKMKEKGDIPEGYSVSREKKERFSLILESASTNQTSMYLCASRLLQNEQFFGPGTRLTVL.

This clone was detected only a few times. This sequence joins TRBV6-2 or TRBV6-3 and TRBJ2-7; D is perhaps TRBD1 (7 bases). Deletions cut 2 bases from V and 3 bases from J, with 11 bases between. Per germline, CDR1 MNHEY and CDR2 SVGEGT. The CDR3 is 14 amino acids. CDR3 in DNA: TGTGCCAGCAGTTACCGTCAGGGGGGCTACGAGCAGTACTTC. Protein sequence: CASSYRQGGYEQYF.

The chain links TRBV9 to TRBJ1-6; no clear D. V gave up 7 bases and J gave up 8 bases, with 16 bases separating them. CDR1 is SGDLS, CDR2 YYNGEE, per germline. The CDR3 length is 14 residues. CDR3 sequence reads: CASAGSRADSPLHF. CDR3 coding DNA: TGTGCCAGCGCGGGGTCGCGGGCCGATTCACCCCTCCACTTT.

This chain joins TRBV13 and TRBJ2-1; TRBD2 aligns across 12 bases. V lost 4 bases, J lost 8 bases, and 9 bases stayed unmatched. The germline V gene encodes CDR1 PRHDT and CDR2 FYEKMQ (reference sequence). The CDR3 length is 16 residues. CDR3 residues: CASSSTSGRSLYEQFF. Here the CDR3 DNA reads TGTGCCAGCAGCTCGACTAGCGGGAGATCCCTCTATGAGCAGTTCTTC.

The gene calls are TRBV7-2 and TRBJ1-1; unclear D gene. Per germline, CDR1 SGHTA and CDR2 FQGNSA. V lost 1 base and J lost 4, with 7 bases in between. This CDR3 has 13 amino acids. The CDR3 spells CASSLGPLTEAFF. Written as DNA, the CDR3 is TGTGCCAGCAGCTTAGGGCCCCTCACTGAAGCTTTCTTT.

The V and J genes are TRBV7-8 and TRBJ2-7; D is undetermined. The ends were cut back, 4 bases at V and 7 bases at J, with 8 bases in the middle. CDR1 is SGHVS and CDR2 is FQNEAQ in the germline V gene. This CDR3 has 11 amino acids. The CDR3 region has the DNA TGTGCCAGCAGCTCGTCTGTGGAGCAGTACTTC. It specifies CASSSSVEQYF.

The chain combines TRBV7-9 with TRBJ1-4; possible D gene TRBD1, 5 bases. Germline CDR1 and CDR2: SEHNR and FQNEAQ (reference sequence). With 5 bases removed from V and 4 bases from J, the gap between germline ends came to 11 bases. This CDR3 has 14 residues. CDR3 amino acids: CASSPRGGNEKLFF. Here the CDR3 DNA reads TGTGCCAGCAGCCCCCGGGGGGGTAATGAAAAACTGTTTTTT.

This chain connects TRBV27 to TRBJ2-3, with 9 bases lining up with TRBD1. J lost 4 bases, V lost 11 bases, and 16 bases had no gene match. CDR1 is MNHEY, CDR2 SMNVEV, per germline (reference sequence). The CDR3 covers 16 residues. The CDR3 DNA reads TGTGCCGGCTACGAGCCCTACAGGGGGCATCCAGATACGCAGTATTTT. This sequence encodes CAGYEPYRGHPDTQYF.

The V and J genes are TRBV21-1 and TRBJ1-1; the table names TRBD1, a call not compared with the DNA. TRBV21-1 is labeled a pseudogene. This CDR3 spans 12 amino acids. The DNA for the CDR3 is TGTGCCAGCAGCCTAAGACAGGGGGCTGCTTTCTTT. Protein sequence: CASSLRQGAAFF.

The CDR3 protein is CASSIGTSGTNEQFF. The CDR3 region has the DNA TGTGCCAGTAGTATAGGGACTAGCGGGACCAATGAGCAGTTCTTC. This rearrangement joins TRBV19 to TRBJ2-1, with 12 positions matching TRBD2. CDR3 length: 15 residues. The germline V gene has CDR1 LNHDA and CDR2 SQIVND (reference sequence). V shed 1 base, J shed 6 bases, and the junction held 1 base outside the gene matches.

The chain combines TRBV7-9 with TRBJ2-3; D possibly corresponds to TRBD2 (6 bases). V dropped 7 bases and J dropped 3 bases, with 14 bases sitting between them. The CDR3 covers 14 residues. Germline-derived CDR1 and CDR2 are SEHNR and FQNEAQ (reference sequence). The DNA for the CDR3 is TGTGCCAGCAACGGAGGGCTAGCTACAGATACGCAGTATTTT. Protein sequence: CASNGGLATDTQYF. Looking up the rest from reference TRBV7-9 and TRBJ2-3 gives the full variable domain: DTGVSQNPRHKITKRGQNVTFRCDPISEHNRLYWYRQTLGQGPEFLTYFQNEAQLEKSRLLSDRFSAERPKGSFSTLEIQRTEQGDSAMYLCASNGGLATDTQYFGPGTRLTVL.

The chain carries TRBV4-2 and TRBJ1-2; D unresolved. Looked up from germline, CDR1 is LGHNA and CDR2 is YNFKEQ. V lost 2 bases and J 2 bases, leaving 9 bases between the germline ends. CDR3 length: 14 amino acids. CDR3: CASSQPGMNYGYTF. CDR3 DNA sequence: TGTGCCAGCAGCCAACCCGGGATGAACTATGGCTACACCTTC.

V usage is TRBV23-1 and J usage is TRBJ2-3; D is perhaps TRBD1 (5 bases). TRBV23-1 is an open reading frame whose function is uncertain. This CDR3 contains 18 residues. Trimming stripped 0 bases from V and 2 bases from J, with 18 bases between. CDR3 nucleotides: TGCGCCAGCAGTCAATCTGTTTCCGATCAAGGGGACACAGATACGCAGTATTTT. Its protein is CASSQSVSDQGDTDTQYF.

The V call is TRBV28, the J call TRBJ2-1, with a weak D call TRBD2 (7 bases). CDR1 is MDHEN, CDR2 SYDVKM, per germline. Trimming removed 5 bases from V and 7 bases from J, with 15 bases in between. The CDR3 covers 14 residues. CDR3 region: CASSHRVGGNEQFF. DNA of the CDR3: TGTGCCAGCAGTCACAGGGTGGGGGGGAATGAGCAGTTCTTC.

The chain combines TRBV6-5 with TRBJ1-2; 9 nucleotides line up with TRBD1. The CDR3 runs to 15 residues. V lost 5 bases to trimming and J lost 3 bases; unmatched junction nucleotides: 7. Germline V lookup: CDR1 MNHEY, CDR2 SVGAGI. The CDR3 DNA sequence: TGTGCCAGCAGTCGCCAGGGACAGGGACACTATGGCTACACCTTC. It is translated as CASSRQGQGHYGYTF.

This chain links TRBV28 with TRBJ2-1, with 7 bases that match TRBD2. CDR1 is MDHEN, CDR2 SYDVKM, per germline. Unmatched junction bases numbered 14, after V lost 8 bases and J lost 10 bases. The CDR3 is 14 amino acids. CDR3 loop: CASEPSGGSLEQFF. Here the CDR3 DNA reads TGTGCCAGCGAGCCATCGGGCGGGAGTCTCGAGCAGTTCTTC. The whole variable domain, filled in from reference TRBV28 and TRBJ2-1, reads DVKVTQSSRYLVKRTGEKVFLECVQDMDHENMFWYRQDPGLGLRLIYFSYDVKMKEKGDIPEGYSVSREKKERFSLILESASTNQTSMYLCASEPSGGSLEQFFGPGTRLTVL.

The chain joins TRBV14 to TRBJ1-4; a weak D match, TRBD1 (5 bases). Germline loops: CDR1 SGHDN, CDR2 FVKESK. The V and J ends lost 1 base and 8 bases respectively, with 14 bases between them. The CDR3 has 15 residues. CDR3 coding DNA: TGTGCCAGCAGCCAAGTGTTAACAGGAGAAGAAAAACTGTTTTTT. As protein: CASSQVLTGEEKLFF.

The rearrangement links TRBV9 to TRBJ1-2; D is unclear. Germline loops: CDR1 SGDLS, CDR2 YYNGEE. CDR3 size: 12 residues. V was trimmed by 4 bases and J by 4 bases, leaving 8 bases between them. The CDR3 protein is CASSPRGYGYTF. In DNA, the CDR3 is TGTGCCAGCAGCCCACGCGGCTATGGCTACACCTTC.

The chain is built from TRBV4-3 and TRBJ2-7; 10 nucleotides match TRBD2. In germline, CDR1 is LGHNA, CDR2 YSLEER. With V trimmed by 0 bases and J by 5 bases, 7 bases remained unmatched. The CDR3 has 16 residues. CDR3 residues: CASSQESGRALDEQYF. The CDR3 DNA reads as TGCGCCAGCAGCCAAGAGAGCGGGAGGGCCTTGGACGAGCAGTACTTC.